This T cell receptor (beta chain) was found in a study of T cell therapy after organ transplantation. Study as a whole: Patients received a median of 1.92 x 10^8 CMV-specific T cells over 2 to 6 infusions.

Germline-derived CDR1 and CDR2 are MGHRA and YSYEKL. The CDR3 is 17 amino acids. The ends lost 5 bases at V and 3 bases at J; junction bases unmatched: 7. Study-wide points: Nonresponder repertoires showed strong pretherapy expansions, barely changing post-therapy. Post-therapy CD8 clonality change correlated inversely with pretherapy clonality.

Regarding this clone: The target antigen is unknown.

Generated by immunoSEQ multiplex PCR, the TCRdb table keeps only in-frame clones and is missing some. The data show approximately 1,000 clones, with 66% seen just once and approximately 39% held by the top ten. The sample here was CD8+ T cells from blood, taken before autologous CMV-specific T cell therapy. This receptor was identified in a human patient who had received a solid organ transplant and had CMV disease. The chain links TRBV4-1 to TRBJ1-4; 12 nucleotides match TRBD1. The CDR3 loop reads CASSYRDRGQSNEKLFF. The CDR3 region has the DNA TGCGCCAGCAGCTACCGGGACAGGGGGCAGTCTAATGAAAAACTGTTTTTT.